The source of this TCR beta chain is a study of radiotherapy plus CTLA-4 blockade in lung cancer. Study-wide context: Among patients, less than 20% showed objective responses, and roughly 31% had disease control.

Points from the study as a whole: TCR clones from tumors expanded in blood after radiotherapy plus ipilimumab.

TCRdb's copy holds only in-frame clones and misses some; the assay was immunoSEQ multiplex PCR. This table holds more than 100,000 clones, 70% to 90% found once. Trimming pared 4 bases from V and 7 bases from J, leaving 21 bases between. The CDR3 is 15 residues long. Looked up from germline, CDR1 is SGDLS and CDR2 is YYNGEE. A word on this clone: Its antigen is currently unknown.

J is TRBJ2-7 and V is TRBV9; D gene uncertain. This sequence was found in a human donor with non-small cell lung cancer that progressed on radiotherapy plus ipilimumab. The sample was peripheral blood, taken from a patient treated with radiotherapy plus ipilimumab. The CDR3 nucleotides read TGTGCCAGCAGCACTACAGCGATGGGGTTGTCGGAGCAGTACTTC. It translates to CASSTTAMGLSEQYF. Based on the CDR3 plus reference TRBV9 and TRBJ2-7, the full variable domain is DSGVTQTPKHLITATGQRVTLRCSPRSGDLSVYWYQQSLDQGLQFLIQYYNGEERAKGNILERFSAQQFPDLHSELNLSSLELGDSALYFCASSTTAMGLSEQYFGPGTRLTVT.